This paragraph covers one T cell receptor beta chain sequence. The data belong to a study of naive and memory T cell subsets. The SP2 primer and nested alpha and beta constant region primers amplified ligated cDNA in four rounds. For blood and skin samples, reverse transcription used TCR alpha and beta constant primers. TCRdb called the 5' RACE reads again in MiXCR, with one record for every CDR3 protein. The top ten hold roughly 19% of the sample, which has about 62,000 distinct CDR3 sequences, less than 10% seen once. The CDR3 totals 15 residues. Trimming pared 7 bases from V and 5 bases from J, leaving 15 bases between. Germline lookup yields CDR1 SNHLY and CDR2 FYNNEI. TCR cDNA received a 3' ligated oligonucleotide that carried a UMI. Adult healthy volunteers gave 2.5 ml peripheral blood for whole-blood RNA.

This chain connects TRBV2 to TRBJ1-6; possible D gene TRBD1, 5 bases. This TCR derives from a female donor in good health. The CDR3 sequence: CASTPRGVDNSPLHF. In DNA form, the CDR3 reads TGTGCCAGCACCCCCCGGGGGGTGGATAATTCACCCCTCCACTTT. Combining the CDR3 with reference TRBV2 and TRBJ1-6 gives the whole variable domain EPEVTQTPSHQVTQMGQEVILRCVPISNHLYFYWYRQILGQKVEFLVSFYNNEISEKSEIFDDQFSVERPDGSNFTLKIRSTKLEDSAMYFCASTPRGVDNSPLHFGNGTRLTVT.